This record looks at one TCR beta chain sequence and its context. The target antigen is unknown. The data are from a study of shared clonotypes between healthy human individuals. Per the original methods: ImmunoSEQ yielded junction-only sequences lacking quality scores, so filtering differed. The table came from immunoSEQ multiplex PCR; TCRdb's copy has only in-frame clones and leaves some out. V, J and clone size reflect that table, while D and trimming were determined from the DNA. The repertoire holds some 200,000 clones, 90% to 95% seen once, with roughly 0.07% in the top ten. In the CD4+ fraction, cells were divided into CD45RA+ naive and CD45RA-negative memory subsets. Study-wide results and limits: A handful of donors held about 4.5% of naive CD4 clonotypes in common. What naive subsets generally showed was a larger estimated richness than memory subsets showed.

Trimming stripped 4 bases from V and 1 base from J, with 12 bases between. Germline V gives CDR1 SGHNT, CDR2 YYREEE (reference sequence). This CDR3 contains 14 residues. The sequence derives from a woman between 25 and 40 years old in good health. Input material: naive CD4+ T cells sorted from blood. Stated subset: CD45RA+ positively selected. The chain is built from TRBV5-4 and TRBJ2-7, with no clear D. The CDR3 spells CASSPDANSYEQYF. The CDR3 DNA reads TGTGCCAGCAGCCCGGACGCGAATTCCTACGAGCAGTACTTC.